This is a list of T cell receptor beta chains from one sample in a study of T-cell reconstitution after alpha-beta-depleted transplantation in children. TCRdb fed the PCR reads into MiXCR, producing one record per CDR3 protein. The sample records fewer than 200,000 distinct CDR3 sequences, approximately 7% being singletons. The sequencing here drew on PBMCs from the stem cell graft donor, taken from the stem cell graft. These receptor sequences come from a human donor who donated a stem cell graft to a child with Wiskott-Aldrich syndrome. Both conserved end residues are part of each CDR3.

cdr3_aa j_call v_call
CASSLGPGLLYEQYF TRBJ2-7 TRBV5-1
CSVDPVKGFNYGYTF TRBJ1-2 TRBV29-1
CAISESGTGKDRRGYEQYF TRBJ2-7 TRBV10-3
CASSRDSNQPQHF TRBJ1-5 TRBV5-1
CASTPGTGGTLHEQYF TRBJ2-7 TRBV6-1
CSVERGQDEQFF TRBJ2-1 TRBV29-1
CASSLGRSSYNEQFF TRBJ2-1 TRBV12-3/TRBV12-4
CASSSGQYNEQFF TRBJ2-1 TRBV5-1
CASRGTGGATGELFF TRBJ2-2 TRBV6-1
CASSQEGTGNRPLHF TRBJ1-6 TRBV4-1
CASSFEQRNTEAFF TRBJ1-1 TRBV7-9
CASSLYSRDEQFF TRBJ2-1 TRBV5-1
CASTLDRRNTEAFF TRBJ1-1 TRBV6-5
CATSDKGQGANEQFF TRBJ2-1 TRBV24-1
CASSYATEEEWPQHF TRBJ1-5 TRBV6-5
CSSVSLASGIPQQYF TRBJ2-7 TRBV29-1
CASSLSRRPVYGYTF TRBJ1-2 TRBV28